The TCR beta chain under discussion was sequenced for a study of control samples from healthy donors and cancer patients. Using immunoSEQ multiplex PCR, the repertoire was profiled, and TCRdb retains in-frame clones only, with some absent. The sample holds more than 85,000 clones, around 87% seen once. V shed 2 bases and J shed 0 bases, with 10 bases lying between them. The CDR3 is 15 residues long. Germline V gives CDR1 SGDLS, CDR2 YYNGEE. Sequences were obtained from PBMCs. The rearrangement links TRBV9 to TRBJ2-3; no clear D gene. The clonotype originates from a woman aged 55-69 years with lung cancer. The CDR3 DNA reads as TGTGCCAGCAGCGTCAACAGAGAAAGCACAGATACGCAGTATTTT. Its translation: CASSVNRESTDTQYF.